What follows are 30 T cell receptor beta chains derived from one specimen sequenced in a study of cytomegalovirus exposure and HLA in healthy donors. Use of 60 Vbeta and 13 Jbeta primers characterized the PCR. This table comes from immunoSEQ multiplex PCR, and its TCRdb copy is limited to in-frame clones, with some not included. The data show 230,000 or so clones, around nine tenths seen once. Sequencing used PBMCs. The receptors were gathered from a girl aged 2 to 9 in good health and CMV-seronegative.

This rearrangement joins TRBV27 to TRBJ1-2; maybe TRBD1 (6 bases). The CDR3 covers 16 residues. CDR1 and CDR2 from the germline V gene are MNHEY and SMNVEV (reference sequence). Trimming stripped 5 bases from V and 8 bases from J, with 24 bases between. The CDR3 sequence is CASSHGRAKQGRGYTF. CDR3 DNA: TGTGCCAGCAGTCACGGGAGGGCAAAACAGGGTCGGGGCTACACCTTC.

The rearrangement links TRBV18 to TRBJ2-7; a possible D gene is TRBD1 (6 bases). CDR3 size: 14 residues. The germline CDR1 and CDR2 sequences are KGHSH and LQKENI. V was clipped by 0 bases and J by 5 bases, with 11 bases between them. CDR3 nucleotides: TGTGCCAGCTCACCACCGGCAGGGGACCACGAGCAGTACTTC. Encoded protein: CASSPPAGDHEQYF.

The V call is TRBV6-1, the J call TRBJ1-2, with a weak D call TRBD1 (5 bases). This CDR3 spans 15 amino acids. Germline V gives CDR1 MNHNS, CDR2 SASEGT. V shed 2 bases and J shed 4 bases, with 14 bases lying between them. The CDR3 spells CASSESGRAFYGYTF. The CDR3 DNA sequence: TGTGCCAGCAGTGAATCGGGCAGGGCCTTCTATGGCTACACCTTC.

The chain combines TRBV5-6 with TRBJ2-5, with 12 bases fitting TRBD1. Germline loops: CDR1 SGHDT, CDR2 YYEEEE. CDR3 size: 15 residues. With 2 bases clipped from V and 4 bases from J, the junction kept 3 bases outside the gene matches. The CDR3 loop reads CASSFGTGGRETQYF. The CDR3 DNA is TGTGCCAGCAGCTTTGGGACAGGGGGCAGAGAGACCCAGTACTTC.

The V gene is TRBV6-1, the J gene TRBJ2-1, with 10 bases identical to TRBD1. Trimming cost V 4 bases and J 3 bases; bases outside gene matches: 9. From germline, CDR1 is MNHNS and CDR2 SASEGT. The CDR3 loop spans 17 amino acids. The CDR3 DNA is TGTGCCAGCAGTGTGACAGGGGGCGGCATGTTCTACAATGAGCAGTTCTTC. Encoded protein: CASSVTGGGMFYNEQFF.

CDR3 amino acids: CASRGTGNTEAFF. The CDR3, as DNA: TGTGCCAGCAGGGGGACAGGGAACACTGAAGCTTTCTTT. The gene calls are TRBV6-1 and TRBJ1-1; TRBD1 aligns across 8 bases. The ends lost 6 bases at V and 1 base at J; junction bases unmatched: 1. Germline V gene data show CDR1 as MNHNS and CDR2 as SASEGT. The CDR3 spans 13 residues.

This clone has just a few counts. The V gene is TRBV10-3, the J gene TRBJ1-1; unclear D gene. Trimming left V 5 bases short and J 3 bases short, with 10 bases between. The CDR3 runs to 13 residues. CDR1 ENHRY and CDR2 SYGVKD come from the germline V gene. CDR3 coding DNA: TGTGCCATCAGTATAGATCCGGACACTGAAGCTTTCTTT. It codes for CAISIDPDTEAFF.

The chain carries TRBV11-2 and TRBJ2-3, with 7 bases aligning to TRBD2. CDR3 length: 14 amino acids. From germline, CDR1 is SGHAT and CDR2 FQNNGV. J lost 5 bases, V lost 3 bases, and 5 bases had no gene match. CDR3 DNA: TGTGCCAGCAGCTTCGGGTGGGGGGGAGATACGCAGTATTTT. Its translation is CASSFGWGGDTQYF.

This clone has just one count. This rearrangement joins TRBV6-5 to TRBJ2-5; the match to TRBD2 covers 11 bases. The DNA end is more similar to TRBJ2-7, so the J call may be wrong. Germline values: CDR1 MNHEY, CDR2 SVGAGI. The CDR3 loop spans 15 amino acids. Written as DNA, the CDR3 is TGTGCCAGCAGTACACCGGGACTAGCGGTGTACGAGCAGTACTTC. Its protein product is CASSTPGLAVYEQYF.

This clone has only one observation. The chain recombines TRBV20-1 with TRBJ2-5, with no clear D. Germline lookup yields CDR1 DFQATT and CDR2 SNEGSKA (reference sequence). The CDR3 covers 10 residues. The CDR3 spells CSAQKETQYF. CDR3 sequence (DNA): TGCAGCGCACAAAAAGAGACCCAGTACTTC.

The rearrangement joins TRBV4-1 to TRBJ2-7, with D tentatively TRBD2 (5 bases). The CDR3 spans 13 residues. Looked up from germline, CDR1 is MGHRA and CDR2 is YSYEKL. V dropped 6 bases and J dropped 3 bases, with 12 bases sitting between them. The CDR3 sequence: CASRDFSNYEQYF. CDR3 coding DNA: TGCGCCAGCAGGGACTTTTCAAACTACGAGCAGTACTTC.

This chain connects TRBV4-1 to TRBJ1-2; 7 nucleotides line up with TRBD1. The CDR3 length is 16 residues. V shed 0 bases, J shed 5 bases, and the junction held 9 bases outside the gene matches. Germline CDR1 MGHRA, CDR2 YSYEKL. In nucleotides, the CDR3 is TGCGCCAGCAGCCAAGAGGTCGCCGGGACAGTTTATGGCTACACCTTC. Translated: CASSQEVAGTVYGYTF.

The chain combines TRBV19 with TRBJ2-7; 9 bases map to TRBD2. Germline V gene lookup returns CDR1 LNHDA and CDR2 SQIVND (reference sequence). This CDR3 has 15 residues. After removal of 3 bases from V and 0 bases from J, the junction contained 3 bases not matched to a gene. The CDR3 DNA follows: TGTGCCAGTAGTATGACTAGCGGAAGCTCCTACGAGCAGTACTTC. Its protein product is CASSMTSGSSYEQYF.

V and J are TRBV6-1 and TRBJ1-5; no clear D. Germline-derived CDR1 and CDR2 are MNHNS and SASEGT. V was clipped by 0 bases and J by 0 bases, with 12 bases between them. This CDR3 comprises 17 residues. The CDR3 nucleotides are TGTGCCAGCAGTGAAGCGCTTCAGATTTATAGCAATCAGCCCCAGCATTTT. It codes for CASSEALQIYSNQPQHF.

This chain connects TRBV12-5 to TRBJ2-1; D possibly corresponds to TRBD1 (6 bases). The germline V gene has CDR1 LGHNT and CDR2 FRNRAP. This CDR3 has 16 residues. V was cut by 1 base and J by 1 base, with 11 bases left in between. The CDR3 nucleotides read TGTGCTAGTGGTTTGGGCACAGGGCCGTCCTACAATGAGCAGTTCTTC. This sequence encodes CASGLGTGPSYNEQFF.

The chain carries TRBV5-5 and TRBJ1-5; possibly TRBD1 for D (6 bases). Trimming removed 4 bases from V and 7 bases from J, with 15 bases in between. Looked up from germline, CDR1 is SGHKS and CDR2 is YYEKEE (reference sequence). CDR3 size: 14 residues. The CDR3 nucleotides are TGTGCCAGCAGCGTACAGGGCTCAGGACAGCCCCAGCATTTT. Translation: CASSVQGSGQPQHF.

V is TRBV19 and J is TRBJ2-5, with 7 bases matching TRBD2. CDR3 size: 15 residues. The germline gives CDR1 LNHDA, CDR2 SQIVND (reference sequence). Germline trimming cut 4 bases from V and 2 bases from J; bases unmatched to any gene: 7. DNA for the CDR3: TGTGCCAGTAGTAGGGTAGCGGGTGCACAAGAGACCCAGTACTTC. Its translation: CASSRVAGAQETQYF.

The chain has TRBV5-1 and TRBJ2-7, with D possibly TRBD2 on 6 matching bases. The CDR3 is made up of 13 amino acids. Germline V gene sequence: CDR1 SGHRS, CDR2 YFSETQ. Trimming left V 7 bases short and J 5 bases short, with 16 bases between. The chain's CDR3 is CASSLVRDHEQYF. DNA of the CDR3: TGCGCCAGCTCCCTTGTGCGGGATCACGAGCAGTACTTC.

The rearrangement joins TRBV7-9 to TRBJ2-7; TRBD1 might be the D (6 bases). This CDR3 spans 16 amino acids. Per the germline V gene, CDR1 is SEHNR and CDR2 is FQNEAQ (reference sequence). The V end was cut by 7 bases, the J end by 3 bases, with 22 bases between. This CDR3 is CASTPPWTAVYYEQYF. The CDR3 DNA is TGTGCCAGCACCCCCCCCTGGACAGCGGTTTACTACGAGCAGTACTTC.

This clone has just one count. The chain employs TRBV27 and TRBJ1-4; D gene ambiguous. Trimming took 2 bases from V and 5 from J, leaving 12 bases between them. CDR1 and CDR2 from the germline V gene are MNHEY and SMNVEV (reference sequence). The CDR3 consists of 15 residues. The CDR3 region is CASSLKSAGNEKLFF. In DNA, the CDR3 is TGTGCCAGCAGTTTAAAGTCGGCGGGAAATGAAAAACTGTTTTTT.

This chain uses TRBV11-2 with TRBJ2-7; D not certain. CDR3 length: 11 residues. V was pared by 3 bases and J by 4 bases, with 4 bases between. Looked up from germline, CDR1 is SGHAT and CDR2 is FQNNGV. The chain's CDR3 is CASSFLYEQYF. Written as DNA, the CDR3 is TGTGCCAGCAGCTTCTTATACGAGCAGTACTTC.

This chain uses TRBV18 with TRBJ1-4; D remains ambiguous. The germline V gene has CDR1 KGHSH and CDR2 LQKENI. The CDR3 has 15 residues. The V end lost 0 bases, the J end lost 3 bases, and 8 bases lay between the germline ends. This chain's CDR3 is CASSPPGRPNEKLFF. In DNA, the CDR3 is TGTGCCAGCTCACCACCGGGCAGGCCTAATGAAAAACTGTTTTTT.

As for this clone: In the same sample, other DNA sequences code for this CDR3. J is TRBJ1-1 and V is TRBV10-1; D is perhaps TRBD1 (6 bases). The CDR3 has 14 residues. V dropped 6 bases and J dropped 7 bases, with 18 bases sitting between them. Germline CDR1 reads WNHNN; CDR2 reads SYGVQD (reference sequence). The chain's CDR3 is CASSRTALEGEAFF. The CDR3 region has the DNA TGCGCCAGCAGCCGGACAGCCCTTGAAGGTGAAGCTTTCTTT.

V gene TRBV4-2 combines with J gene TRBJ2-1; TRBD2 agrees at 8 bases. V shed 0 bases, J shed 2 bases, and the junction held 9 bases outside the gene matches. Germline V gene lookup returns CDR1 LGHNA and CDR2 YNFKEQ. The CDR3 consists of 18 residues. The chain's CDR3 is CASSQDQERGTPYNEQFF. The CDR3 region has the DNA TGTGCCAGCAGCCAAGATCAGGAGCGGGGGACCCCCTACAATGAGCAGTTCTTC.

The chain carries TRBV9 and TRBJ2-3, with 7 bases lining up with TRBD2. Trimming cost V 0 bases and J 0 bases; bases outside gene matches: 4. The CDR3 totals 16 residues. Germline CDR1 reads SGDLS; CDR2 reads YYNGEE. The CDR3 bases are TGTGCCAGCAGCGTAGACCCGGGAGGAAGCACAGATACGCAGTATTTT. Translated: CASSVDPGGSTDTQYF.

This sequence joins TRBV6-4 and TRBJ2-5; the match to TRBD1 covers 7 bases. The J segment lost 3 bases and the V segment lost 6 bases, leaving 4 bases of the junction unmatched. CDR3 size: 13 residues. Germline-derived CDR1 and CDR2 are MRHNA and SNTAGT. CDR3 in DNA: TGTGCCAGCAGCAGAACAGGGGAAGAGACCCAGTACTTC. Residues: CASSRTGEETQYF.

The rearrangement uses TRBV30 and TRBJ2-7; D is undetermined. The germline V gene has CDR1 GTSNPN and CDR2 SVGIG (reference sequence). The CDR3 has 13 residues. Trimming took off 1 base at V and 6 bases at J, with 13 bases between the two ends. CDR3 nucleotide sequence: TGTGCCTGGAGTGCCTTAGTATCAGGCGAGCAGTACTTC. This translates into CAWSALVSGEQYF.

The CDR3 loop is CASSYSFEVGETQYF. The CDR3 DNA follows: TGTGCCAGCAGTTACTCCTTTGAGGTCGGGGAGACCCAGTACTTC. The rearrangement joins TRBV6-6 to TRBJ2-5; no definite D call. Trimming shortened V by 0 bases and J by 5 bases, and 13 bases separated the two germline ends. Germline V gene data show CDR1 as MNHNY and CDR2 as SVGAGI (reference sequence). The CDR3 length is 15 residues.

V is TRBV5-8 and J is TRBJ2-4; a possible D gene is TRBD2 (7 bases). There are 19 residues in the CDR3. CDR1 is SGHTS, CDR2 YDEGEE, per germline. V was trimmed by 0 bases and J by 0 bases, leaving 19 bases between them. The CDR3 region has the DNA TGTGCCAGCAGCTTGGTCCGGGGGGCGAATTCCCTAGCCAAAAACATTCAGTACTTC. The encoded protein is CASSLVRGANSLAKNIQYF.

Here the CDR3 DNA reads TGTGCCAGTAGTAATCAAGGACAGGGTTTAGTCGCTTATGGCTACACCTTC. As protein: CASSNQGQGLVAYGYTF. The V call is TRBV19, the J call TRBJ1-2, with 8 bases fitting TRBD1. J gave up 5 bases and V 4 bases, and 15 bases lay outside the gene matches. Germline CDR1 is LNHDA and CDR2 is SQIVND (reference sequence). This CDR3 contains 17 residues.